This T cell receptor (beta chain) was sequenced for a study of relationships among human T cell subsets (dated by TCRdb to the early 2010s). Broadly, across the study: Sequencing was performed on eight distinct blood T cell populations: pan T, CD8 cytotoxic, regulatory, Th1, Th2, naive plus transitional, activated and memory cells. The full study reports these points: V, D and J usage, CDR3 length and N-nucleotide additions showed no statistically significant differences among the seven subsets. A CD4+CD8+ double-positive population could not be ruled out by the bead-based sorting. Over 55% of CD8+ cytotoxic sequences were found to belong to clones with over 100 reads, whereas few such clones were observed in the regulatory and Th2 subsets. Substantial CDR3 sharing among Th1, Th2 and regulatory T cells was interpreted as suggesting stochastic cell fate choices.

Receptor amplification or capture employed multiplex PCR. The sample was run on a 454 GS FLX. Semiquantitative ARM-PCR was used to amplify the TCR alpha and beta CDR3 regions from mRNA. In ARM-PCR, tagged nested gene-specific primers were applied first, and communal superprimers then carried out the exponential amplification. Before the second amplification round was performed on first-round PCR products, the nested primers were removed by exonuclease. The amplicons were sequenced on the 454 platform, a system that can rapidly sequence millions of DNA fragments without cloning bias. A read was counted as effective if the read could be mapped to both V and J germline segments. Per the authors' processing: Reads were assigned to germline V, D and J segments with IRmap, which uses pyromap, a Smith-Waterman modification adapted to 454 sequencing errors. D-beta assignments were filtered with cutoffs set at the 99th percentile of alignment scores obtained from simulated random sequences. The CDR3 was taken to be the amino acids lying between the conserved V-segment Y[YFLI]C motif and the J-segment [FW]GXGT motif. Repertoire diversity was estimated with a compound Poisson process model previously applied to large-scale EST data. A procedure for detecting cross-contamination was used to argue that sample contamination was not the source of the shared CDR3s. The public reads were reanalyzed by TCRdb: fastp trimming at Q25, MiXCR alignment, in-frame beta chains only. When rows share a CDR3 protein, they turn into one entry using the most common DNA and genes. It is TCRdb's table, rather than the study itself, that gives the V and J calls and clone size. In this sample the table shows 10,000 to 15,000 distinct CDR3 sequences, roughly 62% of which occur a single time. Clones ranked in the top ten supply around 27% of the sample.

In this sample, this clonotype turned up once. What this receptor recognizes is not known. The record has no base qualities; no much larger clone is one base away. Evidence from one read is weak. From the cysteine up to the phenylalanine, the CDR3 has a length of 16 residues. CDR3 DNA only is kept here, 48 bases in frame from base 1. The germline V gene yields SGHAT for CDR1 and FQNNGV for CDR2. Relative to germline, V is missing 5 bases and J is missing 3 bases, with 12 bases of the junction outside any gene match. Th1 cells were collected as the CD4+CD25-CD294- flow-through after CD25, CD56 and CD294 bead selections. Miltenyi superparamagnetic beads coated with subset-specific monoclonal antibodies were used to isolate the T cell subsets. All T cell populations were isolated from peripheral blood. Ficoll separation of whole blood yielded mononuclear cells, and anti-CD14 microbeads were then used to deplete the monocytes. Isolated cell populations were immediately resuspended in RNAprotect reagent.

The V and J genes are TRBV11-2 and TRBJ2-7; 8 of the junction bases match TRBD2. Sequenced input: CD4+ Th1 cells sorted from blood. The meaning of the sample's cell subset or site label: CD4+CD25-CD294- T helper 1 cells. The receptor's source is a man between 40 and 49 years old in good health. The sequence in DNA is TGTGCCAGCAGCCCCGGACTAGCCCTGGGAAGCTACGAGCAGTACTTC. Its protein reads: CASSPGLALGSYEQYF.